Included here is one TCR beta chain sequence, with context. Its matching antigen is unknown. This sample was taken from a study of cytomegalovirus exposure and HLA in healthy donors. Study results and caveats: The study flagged some 180 TCR beta chains as cytomegalovirus-associated.

The repertoire was sequenced with immunoSEQ multiplex PCR; TCRdb's copy has only in-frame clones and lacks some. This table holds about 110,000 clones, about nine tenths found once. This CDR3 comprises 15 residues. Germline lookup yields CDR1 LGHNA and CDR2 YSLEER. With 1 base clipped from V and 2 bases from J, the junction kept 0 bases outside the gene matches. The sequencing sample was made of PBMCs. This clonotype was sampled from a woman aged 18 to 35 in good health and CMV-seronegative. This chain links TRBV4-3 with TRBJ1-5; TRBD1 matches at 9 bases. The CDR3 reads CASSQGTGGNQPQHF. CDR3 nucleotide sequence: TGCGCCAGCAGCCAAGGGACAGGGGGCAATCAGCCCCAGCATTTT.